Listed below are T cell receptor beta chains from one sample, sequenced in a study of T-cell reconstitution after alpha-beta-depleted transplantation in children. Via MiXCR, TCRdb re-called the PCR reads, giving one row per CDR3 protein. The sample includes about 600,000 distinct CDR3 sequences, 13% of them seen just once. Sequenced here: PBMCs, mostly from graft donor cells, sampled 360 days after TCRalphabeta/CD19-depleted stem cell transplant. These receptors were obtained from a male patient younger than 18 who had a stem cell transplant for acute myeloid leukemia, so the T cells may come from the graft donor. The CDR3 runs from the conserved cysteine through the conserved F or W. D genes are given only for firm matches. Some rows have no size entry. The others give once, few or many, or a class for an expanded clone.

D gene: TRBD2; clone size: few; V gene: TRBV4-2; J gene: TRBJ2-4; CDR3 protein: CASSQKGSGIDIQYF; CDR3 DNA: TGTGCCAGCAGCCAAAAGGGTAGCGGGATTGACATTCAGTACTTC
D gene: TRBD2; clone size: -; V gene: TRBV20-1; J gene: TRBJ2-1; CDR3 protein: CSAPTSGRSNEQFF; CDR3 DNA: TGCAGTGCTCCGACTAGCGGGAGAAGTAATGAGCAGTTCTTC
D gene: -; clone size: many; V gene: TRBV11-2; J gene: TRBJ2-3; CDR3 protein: CASSPRLGGTDTQYF; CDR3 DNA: TGTGCCAGCAGCCCCCGTTTAGGCGGCACAGATACGCAGTATTTT
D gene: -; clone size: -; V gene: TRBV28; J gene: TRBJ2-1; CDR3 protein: CASSLWDTGQQFF; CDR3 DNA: TGTGCCAGCAGTTTATGGGACACGGGGCAGCAGTTCTTC
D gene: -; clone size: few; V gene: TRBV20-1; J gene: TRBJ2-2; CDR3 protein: CSARAGLGTLTGELFF; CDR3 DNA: TGCAGTGCTAGGGCAGGGTTAGGGACTCTCACCGGGGAGCTGTTTTTT
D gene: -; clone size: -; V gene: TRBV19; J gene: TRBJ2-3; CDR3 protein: CASNGRTDTQYF; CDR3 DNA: TGTGCCAGTAATGGCAGAACAGATACGCAGTATTTT
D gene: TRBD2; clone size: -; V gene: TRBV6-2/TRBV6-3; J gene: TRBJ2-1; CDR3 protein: CASSYALSGIRSDEQFF; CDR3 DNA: TGTGCCAGCAGTTACGCCCTTAGCGGGATTCGTAGTGATGAGCAGTTCTTC
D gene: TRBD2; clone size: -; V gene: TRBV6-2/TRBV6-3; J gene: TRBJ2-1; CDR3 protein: CASSIVAGGIYNEQFF; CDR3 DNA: TGTGCCAGCAGTATCGTAGCGGGAGGCATCTACAATGAGCAGTTCTTC
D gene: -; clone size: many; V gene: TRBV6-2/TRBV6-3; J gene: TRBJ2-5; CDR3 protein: CASGGQNQETQYF; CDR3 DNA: TGTGCCAGTGGAGGACAAAACCAAGAGACCCAGTACTTC
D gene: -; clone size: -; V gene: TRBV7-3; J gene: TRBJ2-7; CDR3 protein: CASSFLGARTYEQYF; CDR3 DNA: TGTGCCAGCAGCTTCCTAGGGGCCCGGACCTACGAGCAGTACTTC
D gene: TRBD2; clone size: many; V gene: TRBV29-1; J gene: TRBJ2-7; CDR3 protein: CSVASGLVVYEQYF; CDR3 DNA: TGCAGCGTTGCTTCGGGACTAGTGGTCTACGAGCAGTACTTC
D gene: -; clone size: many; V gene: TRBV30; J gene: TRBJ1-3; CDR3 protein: CAWSPQNTIYF; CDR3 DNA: TGTGCCTGGAGCCCACAAAACACCATATATTTT
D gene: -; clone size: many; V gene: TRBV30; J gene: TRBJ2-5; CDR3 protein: CAWSVTNRETQYF; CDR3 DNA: TGTGCCTGGAGTGTAACTAACAGGGAGACCCAGTACTTC
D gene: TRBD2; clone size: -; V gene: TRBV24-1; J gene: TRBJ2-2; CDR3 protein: CATSENSGSAGELFF; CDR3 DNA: TGTGCCACCAGTGAAAATAGCGGGAGCGCCGGGGAGCTGTTTTTT
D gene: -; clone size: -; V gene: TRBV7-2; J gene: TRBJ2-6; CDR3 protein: CASSLVGGSGANVLTF; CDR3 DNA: TGTGCCAGCAGCTTAGTAGGAGGGAGCGGGGCCAACGTCCTGACTTTC
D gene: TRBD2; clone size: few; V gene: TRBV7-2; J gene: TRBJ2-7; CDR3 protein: CASSLLLGGEQYF; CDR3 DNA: TGTGCCAGCAGCTTACTGCTGGGGGGGGAGCAGTACTTC
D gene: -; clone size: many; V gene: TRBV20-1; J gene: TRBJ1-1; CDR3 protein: CSAPGLSQMNTEAFF; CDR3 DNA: TGCAGTGCTCCGGGTCTTTCCCAAATGAACACTGAAGCTTTCTTT
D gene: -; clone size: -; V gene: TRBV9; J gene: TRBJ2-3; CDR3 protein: CASSDTTNRVDPRTDTQYF; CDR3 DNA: TGTGCCAGCAGCGATACGACTAACAGGGTCGACCCGCGCACAGATACGCAGTATTTT
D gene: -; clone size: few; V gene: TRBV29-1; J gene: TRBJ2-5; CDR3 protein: CSVEDGMGVAQETQYF; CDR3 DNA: TGCAGCGTTGAAGATGGCATGGGGGTTGCGCAAGAGACCCAGTACTTC
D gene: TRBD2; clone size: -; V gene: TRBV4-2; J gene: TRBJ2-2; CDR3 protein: CASSRDSGYANTGELFF; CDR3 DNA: TGTGCCAGCAGCCGAGATAGCGGGTACGCGAACACCGGGGAGCTGTTTTTT
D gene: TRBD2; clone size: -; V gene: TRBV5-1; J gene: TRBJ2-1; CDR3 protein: CASSPSGGRALEQFF; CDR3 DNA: TGCGCCAGCAGCCCGTCGGGCGGGAGGGCCCTTGAGCAGTTCTTC
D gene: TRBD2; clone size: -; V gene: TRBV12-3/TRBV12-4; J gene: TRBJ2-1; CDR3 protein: CASSWTSGISVF; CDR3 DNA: TGTGCCAGCAGTTGGACTAGCGGGATTTCGGTCTTC
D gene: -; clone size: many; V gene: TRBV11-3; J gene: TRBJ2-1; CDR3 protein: CASSLRGSGFSYNEQFF; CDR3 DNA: TGTGCCAGCAGCCTCCGGGGTAGCGGCTTCTCCTACAATGAGCAGTTCTTC
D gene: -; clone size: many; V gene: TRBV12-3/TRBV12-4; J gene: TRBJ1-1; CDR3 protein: CASSSPGRGITEAFF; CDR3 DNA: TGTGCCAGCAGTTCGCCCGGGCGGGGGATCACTGAAGCTTTCTTT
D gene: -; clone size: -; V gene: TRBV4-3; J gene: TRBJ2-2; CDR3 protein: CASSQPRQTNTGELFF; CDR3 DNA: TGCGCCAGCAGCCAACCGAGACAGACGAACACCGGGGAGCTGTTTTTT
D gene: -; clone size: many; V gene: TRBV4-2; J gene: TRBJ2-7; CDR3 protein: CASSQDEALSSYEQYF; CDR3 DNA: TGTGCCAGCAGCCAAGATGAAGCCCTTAGCTCCTACGAGCAGTACTTC
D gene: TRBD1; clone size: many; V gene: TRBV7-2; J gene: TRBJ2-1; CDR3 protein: CASSQGQGAYNEQFF; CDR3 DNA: TGTGCCAGCAGCCAGGGACAGGGGGCCTACAATGAGCAGTTCTTC
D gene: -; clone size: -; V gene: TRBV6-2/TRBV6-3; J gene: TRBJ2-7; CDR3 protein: CASSRRGLFYEQYF; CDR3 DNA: TGTGCCAGCTCGAGACGTGGTCTTTTCTACGAGCAGTACTTC
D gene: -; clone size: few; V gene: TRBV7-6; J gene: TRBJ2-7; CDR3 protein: CASSLDGISYEQYF; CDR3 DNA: TGTGCCAGCAGCTTAGATGGCATCTCCTACGAGCAGTACTTC
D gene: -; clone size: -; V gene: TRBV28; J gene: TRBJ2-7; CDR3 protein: CASRRRLVGDEQYF; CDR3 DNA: TGTGCCAGCAGGCGTCGCTTAGTCGGGGACGAGCAGTACTTC
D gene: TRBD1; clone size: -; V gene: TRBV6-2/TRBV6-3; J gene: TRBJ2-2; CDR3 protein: CASSYGTGLSGELFF; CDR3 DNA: TGTGCCAGCAGTTACGGGACAGGACTCTCCGGGGAGCTGTTTTTT
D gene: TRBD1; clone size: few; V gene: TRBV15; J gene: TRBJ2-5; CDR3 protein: CATSSPLLTGDQETQYF; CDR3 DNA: TGTGCCACCAGCAGCCCCCTCCTAACAGGGGACCAAGAGACCCAGTACTTC
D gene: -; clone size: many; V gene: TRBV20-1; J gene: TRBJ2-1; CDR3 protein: CSAPSGNYNEQFF; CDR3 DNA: TGCAGTGCTCCCAGCGGAAACTACAATGAGCAGTTCTTC
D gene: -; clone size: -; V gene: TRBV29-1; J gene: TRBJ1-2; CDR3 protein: CSGETGNYGYTF; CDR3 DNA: TGCAGCGGGGAGACAGGAAACTATGGCTACACCTTC
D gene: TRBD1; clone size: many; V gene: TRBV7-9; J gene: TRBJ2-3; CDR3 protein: CASSPGDRVTDTQYF; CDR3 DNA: TGTGCCAGCAGCCCCGGGGACAGGGTCACAGATACGCAGTATTTT
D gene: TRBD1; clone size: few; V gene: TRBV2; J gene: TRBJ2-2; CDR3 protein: CASIGTVGPPNTGELFF; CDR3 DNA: TGTGCCAGCATAGGGACAGTCGGGCCTCCGAACACCGGGGAGCTGTTTTTT
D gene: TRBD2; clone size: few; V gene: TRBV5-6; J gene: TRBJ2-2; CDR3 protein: CASTRRGGPDTGELFF; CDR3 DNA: TGTGCCAGCACCCGGCGCGGGGGGCCGGACACCGGGGAGCTGTTTTTT
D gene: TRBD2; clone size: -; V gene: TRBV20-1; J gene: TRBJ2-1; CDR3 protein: CSARGTGTSGGAGYYNEQFF; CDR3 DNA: TGCAGTGCTAGGGGCACGGGGACTAGCGGGGGGGCGGGGTACTACAATGAGCAGTTCTTC
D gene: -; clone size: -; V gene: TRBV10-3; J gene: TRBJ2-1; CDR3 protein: CAISESALYNEQFF; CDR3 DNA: TGTGCCATCAGTGAGTCGGCCCTCTACAATGAGCAGTTTTTC
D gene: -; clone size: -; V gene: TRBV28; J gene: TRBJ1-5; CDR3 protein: CASSLYANQPQHF; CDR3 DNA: TGTGCCAGCAGTCTGTACGCCAATCAGCCCCAGCATTTT